One sample yielded the 8 T cell receptor beta chains listed below, sequenced in a study of T cells in Graves' hyperthyroidism and ophthalmopathy. The TCR beta CDR3 regions underwent amplification using RNA transcripts as the source. In the first-round RT-PCR of the TCR CDR3, the HTBI primer set was used. TCRdb used MiXCR to reprocess the multiplex PCR reads, holding one entry per CDR3 protein. The sample lists approximately 380,000 distinct CDR3 sequences, 18% seen once, with 35% to 50% in the top ten. Sequences were obtained from blood. The receptors derive from a man in his late teens or twenties with Graves' ophthalmopathy.

This clonotype was detected many times. The J gene is TRBJ2-1, the V gene TRBV11-2; 7 nucleotides align to TRBD2. Germline V gene lookup returns CDR1 SGHAT and CDR2 FQNNGV. CDR3 size: 17 residues. V was pared by 0 bases and J by 2 bases, with 7 bases of the junction left unmatched. The CDR3 loop is CASSLDQGSGAYNEQFF. CDR3 in DNA: TGTGCCAGCAGCTTAGATCAGGGCAGCGGGGCCTACAATGAGCAGTTCTTC.

As for this clonotype: Mismatch with germline at one junction end may stem from a read error. This sequence joins TRBV5-1 and TRBJ2-7; possibly TRBD1 for D (6 bases). The CDR3 is made up of 13 amino acids. CDR1 and CDR2 (germline): SGHRS, YFSETQ. The CDR3 reads CASSLTGTYERYF. The CDR3, as DNA: TGCGCCAGCAGCTTGACAGGGACCTACGAGCGGTACTTC.

This clonotype was found a few times. The genes are TRBV5-1 and TRBJ2-3; 11 bases are shared with TRBD2. The V and J ends lost 0 bases and 2 bases, in that order; junction bases with no gene match: 5. The CDR3 extends over 17 amino acids. CDR1 is SGHRS and CDR2 is YFSETQ in the germline V gene. The CDR3 nucleotides read TGCGCCAGCAGCTTGGTCCTTAGCGGGGGGGCCACAGATACGCAGTATTTT. Translation gives CASSLVLSGGATDTQYF.

There are many counts of this clonotype. The chain has TRBV6-1 and TRBJ1-1; D possibly corresponds to TRBD1 (5 bases). The length of the CDR3 is 14 residues. Germline CDR1 MNHNS, CDR2 SASEGT. Between the trimmed V and J ends, which lost 6 bases and 3 bases, there was a span of 14 bases. Here the CDR3 reads CASRPQGFYTEAFF. CDR3 DNA sequence: TGTGCCAGCAGACCCCAGGGTTTTTACACTGAAGCTTTCTTT.

This clonotype occurred many times. The chain recombines TRBV10-2 with TRBJ2-7; 7 bases align to TRBD2. This CDR3 contains 18 residues. The germline V gene encodes CDR1 WSHSY and CDR2 SAAADI. The trim removed 6 bases at V and 2 bases at J, leaving 19 bases unmatched. CDR3 DNA sequence: TGCGCCAGCAGCGACCCGGGTGTCCGCAGCGGGGTCCCCTACGAGCAGTACTTC. Protein product: CASSDPGVRSGVPYEQYF.

Many counts were recorded for this clonotype. The J gene is TRBJ2-7, the V gene TRBV24-1; 12 bases line up with TRBD1. After removal of 3 bases from V and 1 base from J, the junction contained 3 bases not matched to a gene. The CDR3 runs to 16 residues. CDR1 is KGHDR and CDR2 is SFDVKD in the germline V gene. The CDR3 sequence: CATSDQGQGASYEQYF. The CDR3 bases are TGTGCCACCAGTGATCAGGGACAGGGGGCATCCTACGAGCAGTACTTC.

The chain is built from TRBV12-3 or TRBV12-4 and TRBJ1-4; the D gene is possibly TRBD1 (6 bases). The V end lost 7 bases, the J end lost 4 bases, and 13 bases lay between the germline ends. The CDR3 contains 14 residues. The CDR3 DNA is TGTGCCAGCACCCGTGGAGGGGGTAATGAAAAACTGTTTTTT. Translation: CASTRGGGNEKLFF.

This clonotype was picked up many times. The chain uses TRBV3-1 and TRBJ1-1; D ambiguous. V dropped 2 bases and J dropped 1 base, with 5 bases sitting between them. In germline, CDR1 is LGHDT, CDR2 YNNKEL (reference sequence). This CDR3 has 13 amino acids. CDR3 DNA: TGTGCCAGCAGCCAAAGGGCGAACACTGAAGCTTTCTTT. As protein: CASSQRANTEAFF.